Below are 25 T cell receptor beta chains sequenced from a single sample in a study of early T cells in non-severe SARS-CoV-2 infection. TCRdb recomputed calls from the 5' RACE reads with MiXCR, one row per CDR3 protein. The data contain tens of thousands of distinct CDR3 sequences, less than 9.5% of them singletons. Sequences were obtained from whole blood. These TCRs come from an adult who was a healthcare worker with PCR-confirmed SARS-CoV-2 infection or an uninfected control (not recorded which).

This clonotype was counted many times. The rearrangement uses TRBV7-2 and TRBJ2-2; no clear D gene. Looked up from germline, CDR1 is SGHTA and CDR2 is FQGNSA. The length of the CDR3 is 14 residues. The ends were cut back, 1 base at V and 1 base at J, with 4 bases in the middle. CDR3 sequence reads: CASSLVLNTGELFF. Here the CDR3 DNA reads TGTGCCAGCAGCTTAGTTCTGAACACCGGGGAGCTGTTTTTT.

This clonotype was seen a handful of times. The chain carries TRBV29-1 and TRBJ2-2; D gene unclear. Germline CDR1 reads SQVTM; CDR2 reads ANQGSEA. Trimming removed 6 bases from V and 0 bases from J, with 11 bases in between. CDR3 length: 14 residues. The CDR3 nucleotides are TGCAGCGTCTTGACGGTAACGAACACCGGGGAGCTGTTTTTT. Translation gives CSVLTVTNTGELFF.

Written as DNA, the CDR3 is TGTGCCAGCAGTGCCTACACTGAAGCTTTCTTT. It encodes CASSAYTEAFF. V usage is TRBV28 and J usage is TRBJ1-1; no reliable D call. The germline V gene encodes CDR1 MDHEN and CDR2 SYDVKM. Between the trimmed V and J ends, which lost 5 bases and 3 bases, there was a span of 4 bases. CDR3 length equals 11 residues.

This clonotype was found a few times. The V gene is TRBV20-1, the J gene TRBJ1-2; D gene unclear. Germline V gene sequence: CDR1 DFQATT, CDR2 SNEGSKA (reference sequence). Trimming cost V 1 base and J 8 bases, with 17 bases left between them. This CDR3 has 14 residues. The chain's CDR3 is CSARALTQSEGYTF. The CDR3 coding sequence is TGCAGTGCTAGAGCTCTGACCCAGTCGGAGGGCTACACCTTC.

This clonotype was found a few times. The chain couples TRBV5-1 to TRBJ2-7; maybe TRBD2 (6 bases). The CDR3 runs 15 residues. The germline V gene has CDR1 SGHRS and CDR2 YFSETQ. Trimming removed 3 bases at V and 1 base at J, with 14 bases between. The CDR3 spells CASSSRGGTSYEQYF. The DNA for the CDR3 is TGCGCCAGCAGCTCCCGGGGCGGGACGTCCTACGAGCAGTACTTC.

This chain joins TRBV29-1 and TRBJ1-1; 8 bases line up with TRBD1. The germline V gene has CDR1 SQVTM and CDR2 ANQGSEA. The CDR3 is 12 residues long. J lost 7 bases, V lost 1 base, and 2 bases had no gene match. The CDR3 coding sequence is TGCAGCGTTGAAGGGACAGGGCTTGAAGCTTTCTTT. Translation: CSVEGTGLEAFF.

The chain uses TRBV27 and TRBJ2-7; no clear D gene. Trimming shortened V by 3 bases and J by 5 bases, and 11 bases separated the two germline ends. The germline CDR1 and CDR2 sequences are MNHEY and SMNVEV (reference sequence). The CDR3 is 13 residues long. CDR3 in amino acids: CASSFGALDEQYF. DNA for the CDR3: TGTGCCAGCAGTTTTGGAGCTTTGGACGAGCAGTACTTC.

This chain joins TRBV14 and TRBJ2-5, with D tentatively TRBD1 (5 bases). The germline V gene encodes CDR1 SGHDN and CDR2 FVKESK. V was shortened by 1 base and J by 1 base, with 10 bases between the two germline ends. The CDR3 contains 15 residues. The CDR3 reads CASSQARQPQETQYF. CDR3 bases: TGTGCCAGCAGCCAAGCCCGACAGCCCCAAGAGACCCAGTACTTC.

The sample holds many counts of this clonotype. This chain connects TRBV11-2 to TRBJ2-3; 11 bases are shared with TRBD2. The CDR3 consists of 15 residues. CDR1 is SGHAT, CDR2 FQNNGV, per germline. V trimming: 1 base; J trimming: 8 bases; junction bases outside the gene matches: 5. As DNA, the CDR3 is TGTGCCAGCAGCTTAGGTAGCGGGAGGGCCGGTACGCAGTATTTT. This translates into CASSLGSGRAGTQYF.

This clonotype came up many times. The CDR3 DNA reads TGTGCCAGCAGTTACAAATTGACGGGGGCCAACGTCCTGACTTTC. Translating it yields CASSYKLTGANVLTF. This chain uses TRBV6-5 with TRBJ2-6; D is unresolved. This CDR3 comprises 15 residues. V was shortened by 2 bases and J by 4 bases, with 9 bases between the two germline ends. Per germline, CDR1 MNHEY and CDR2 SVGAGI.

A note on this clonotype: A junction boundary mismatches the germline segment, possibly from a read error. The gene calls are TRBV4-1 and TRBJ2-2; D is unresolved. The CDR3 runs to 14 residues. Per the germline V gene, CDR1 is MGHRA and CDR2 is YSYEKL. CDR3 region: CASSPNPNTGELFF. In DNA, the CDR3 is TGCGCCAGCAGCCCGAACCCGAATACCGGGGAGCTGTTTTTT.

This clonotype was counted many times. The gene calls are TRBV7-8 and TRBJ2-1; the match to TRBD2 covers 7 bases. CDR1 and CDR2 (germline): SGHVS, FQNEAQ. This CDR3 is 15 amino acids long. V lost 5 bases to trimming and J lost 0 bases; unmatched junction nucleotides: 4. The CDR3 DNA follows: TGTGCCAGCAGCCCCACTAGCGCCTCCTACAATGAGCAGTTCTTC. The encoded protein is CASSPTSASYNEQFF.

This clonotype was seen ten or more times. V gene TRBV18 combines with J gene TRBJ1-1; 8 nucleotides match TRBD1. The V gene's germline CDR1 is KGHSH and CDR2 LQKENI. The CDR3 is 13 residues long. V lost 6 bases to trimming and J lost 5 bases; unmatched junction nucleotides: 5. CDR3 coding DNA: TGTGCCAGCTCTTACACAGGGGGAACTGAAGCTTTCTTT. It translates to CASSYTGGTEAFF.

This clonotype was picked up a small number of times. The V gene is TRBV2, the J gene TRBJ1-4, with no clear D. This CDR3 contains 13 residues. The V end was cut by 8 bases, the J end by 5 bases, with 12 bases between. In germline, CDR1 is SNHLY, CDR2 FYNNEI. CDR3 loop: CASAGRRNEKLFF. The CDR3 nucleotides read TGTGCCAGCGCCGGCAGAAGGAATGAAAAACTGTTTTTT.

This clonotype was picked up a small number of times. This rearrangement joins TRBV18 to TRBJ2-7; 11 bases agree with TRBD1. The CDR3 is 15 amino acids. The V and J ends lost 4 bases and 2 bases, in that order; junction bases with no gene match: 4. Germline CDR1 is KGHSH and CDR2 is LQKENI. CDR3 region: CASSLPGQGAYEQYF. In nucleotides, the CDR3 is TGTGCCAGCTCACTCCCGGGACAGGGGGCCTACGAGCAGTACTTC. Filled out from reference TRBV18 and TRBJ2-7, the complete variable domain reads NAGVMQNPRHLVRRRGQEARLRCSPMKGHSHVYWYRQLPEEGLKFMVYLQKENIIDESGMPKERFSAEFPKEGPSILRIQQVVRGDSAAYFCASSLPGQGAYEQYFGPGTRLTVT.

This clonotype has just a few counts. The V and J genes are TRBV20-1 and TRBJ1-3; D gene unclear. Trimming removed 0 bases at V and 3 bases at J, with 12 bases between. The germline V gene has CDR1 DFQATT and CDR2 SNEGSKA (reference sequence). The CDR3 sequence is 15 residues long. The CDR3 loop is CSARDGRGYGNTIYF. Written as DNA, the CDR3 is TGCAGTGCTAGAGATGGCCGGGGATATGGAAACACCATATATTTT.

The rearrangement uses TRBV3-2 and TRBJ2-5. TRBV3-2 is a pseudogene. The CDR3 consists of 12 residues. CDR3 sequence: CASSQAGETQYF. The CDR3 nucleotides are TGTGCCAGCAGCCAAGCGGGGGAGACCCAGTACTTC.

On this clonotype itself: One base away lies a much larger clone, so this may be a sequencing read error. This chain links TRBV12-3 or TRBV12-4 with TRBJ1-1, with D maybe TRBD1 (5 bases). The length of the CDR3 is 11 residues. The CDR3 sequence: CVSSSGSEAFF. Here the CDR3 DNA reads TGTGTCAGCAGTTCAGGGAGTGAAGCTTTCTTT.

The CDR3 here is CSVDSRPYEQYF. In DNA form, the CDR3 reads TGCAGCGTTGACAGCCGACCTTACGAGCAGTACTTC. This chain links TRBV29-1 with TRBJ2-7; D gene unclear. Germline V gene data show CDR1 as SQVTM and CDR2 as ANQGSEA. Trimming stripped 3 bases from V and 4 bases from J, with 10 bases between. CDR3 length: 12 amino acids.

The chain carries TRBV7-9 and TRBJ2-5, with D tentatively TRBD1 (6 bases). CDR3 length equals 13 residues. Trimming shortened V by 6 bases and J by 4 bases, and 12 bases separated the two germline ends. In germline, CDR1 is SEHNR, CDR2 FQNEAQ (reference sequence). CDR3 residues: CASSSQGPETQYF. The DNA for the CDR3 is TGTGCCAGCAGTTCTCAGGGGCCAGAGACCCAGTACTTC. Full variable domain (outside the CDR3, taken from reference TRBV7-9 and TRBJ2-5): DTGVSQNPRHKITKRGQNVTFRCDPISEHNRLYWYRQTLGQGPEFLTYFQNEAQLEKSRLLSDRFSAERPKGSFSTLEIQRTEQGDSAMYLCASSSQGPETQYFGPGTRLLVL.

The chain uses TRBV5-1 and TRBJ2-2, with D unresolved. Between the trimmed V and J ends, which lost 1 base and 2 bases, there was a span of 6 bases. Germline V gene sequence: CDR1 SGHRS, CDR2 YFSETQ. This CDR3 has 14 residues. In DNA, the CDR3 is TGCGCCAGCAGCTTGAGGAGCAACACCGGGGAGCTGTTTTTT. Encoded protein: CASSLRSNTGELFF.

This clonotype appeared many times. This chain joins TRBV12-3 or TRBV12-4 and TRBJ2-7, with 7 bases aligning to TRBD1. CDR3 length: 15 amino acids. Trimming took 5 bases from V and 0 from J; bases not matched to a gene: 7. CDR3 region: CASSEGQRSSYEQYF. The DNA for the CDR3 is TGTGCCAGCAGTGAGGGACAGAGGAGCTCCTACGAGCAGTACTTC.

With respect to this clonotype: A read error may account for a junction end that differs from germline. The rearrangement uses TRBV20-1 and TRBJ2-3; possible D gene TRBD1, 6 bases. The CDR3 is 15 amino acids. Per germline, CDR1 DFQATT and CDR2 SNEGSKA (reference sequence). CDR3 sequence reads: CSASIGGQGTDTQYF. The CDR3 DNA sequence: TGCAGCGCTAGTATAGGGGGTCAAGGCACAGATACGCAGTATTTT.

J is TRBJ1-1 and V is TRBV18, with 8 bases that match TRBD1. The junction had 3 bases not matched to a gene; V was cut back by 5 bases and J by 1 base. The germline V gene has CDR1 KGHSH and CDR2 LQKENI. The CDR3 has 14 amino acids. Here the CDR3 DNA reads TGTGCCAGCTCATCTGACAGGGGGAACACTGAAGCTTTCTTT. This sequence encodes CASSSDRGNTEAFF. Supplemented by reference TRBV18 and TRBJ1-1, the full variable domain reads NAGVMQNPRHLVRRRGQEARLRCSPMKGHSHVYWYRQLPEEGLKFMVYLQKENIIDESGMPKERFSAEFPKEGPSILRIQQVVRGDSAAYFCASSSDRGNTEAFFGQGTRLTVV.

This clonotype was seen more than once but under ten times. V usage is TRBV10-1 and J usage is TRBJ1-3; maybe TRBD1 (5 bases). This CDR3 spans 14 amino acids. Per germline, CDR1 WNHNN and CDR2 SYGVQD (reference sequence). The V end lost 6 bases, the J end lost 7 bases, and 16 bases lay between the germline ends. CDR3 DNA: TGCGCCAGCAGCCGGGACCAAGAGGCGAACACCATATATTTT. This sequence encodes CASSRDQEANTIYF.